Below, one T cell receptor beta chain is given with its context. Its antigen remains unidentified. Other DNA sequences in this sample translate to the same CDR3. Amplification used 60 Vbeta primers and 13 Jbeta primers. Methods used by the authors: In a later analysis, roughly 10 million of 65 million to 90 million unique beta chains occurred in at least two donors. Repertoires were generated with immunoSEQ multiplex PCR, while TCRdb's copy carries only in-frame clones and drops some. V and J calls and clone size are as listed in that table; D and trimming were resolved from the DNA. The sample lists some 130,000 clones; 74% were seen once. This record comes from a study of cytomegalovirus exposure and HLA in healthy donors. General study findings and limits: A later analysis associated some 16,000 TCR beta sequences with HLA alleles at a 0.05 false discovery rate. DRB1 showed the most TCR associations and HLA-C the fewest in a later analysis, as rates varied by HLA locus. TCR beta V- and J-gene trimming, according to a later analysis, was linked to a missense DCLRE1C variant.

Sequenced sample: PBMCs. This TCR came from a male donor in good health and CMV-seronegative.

The CDR3 spells CASSRGTGELFF. CDR3 DNA sequence: TGTGCCAGCAGTCGCGGGACCGGGGAGCTGTTTTTT. This chain links TRBV27 with TRBJ2-2; D is possibly TRBD2 (5 bases). The CDR3 is 12 residues long. Between the trimmed V and J ends, which lost 5 bases and 5 bases, there was a span of 6 bases. The germline gives CDR1 MNHEY, CDR2 SMNVEV (reference sequence).